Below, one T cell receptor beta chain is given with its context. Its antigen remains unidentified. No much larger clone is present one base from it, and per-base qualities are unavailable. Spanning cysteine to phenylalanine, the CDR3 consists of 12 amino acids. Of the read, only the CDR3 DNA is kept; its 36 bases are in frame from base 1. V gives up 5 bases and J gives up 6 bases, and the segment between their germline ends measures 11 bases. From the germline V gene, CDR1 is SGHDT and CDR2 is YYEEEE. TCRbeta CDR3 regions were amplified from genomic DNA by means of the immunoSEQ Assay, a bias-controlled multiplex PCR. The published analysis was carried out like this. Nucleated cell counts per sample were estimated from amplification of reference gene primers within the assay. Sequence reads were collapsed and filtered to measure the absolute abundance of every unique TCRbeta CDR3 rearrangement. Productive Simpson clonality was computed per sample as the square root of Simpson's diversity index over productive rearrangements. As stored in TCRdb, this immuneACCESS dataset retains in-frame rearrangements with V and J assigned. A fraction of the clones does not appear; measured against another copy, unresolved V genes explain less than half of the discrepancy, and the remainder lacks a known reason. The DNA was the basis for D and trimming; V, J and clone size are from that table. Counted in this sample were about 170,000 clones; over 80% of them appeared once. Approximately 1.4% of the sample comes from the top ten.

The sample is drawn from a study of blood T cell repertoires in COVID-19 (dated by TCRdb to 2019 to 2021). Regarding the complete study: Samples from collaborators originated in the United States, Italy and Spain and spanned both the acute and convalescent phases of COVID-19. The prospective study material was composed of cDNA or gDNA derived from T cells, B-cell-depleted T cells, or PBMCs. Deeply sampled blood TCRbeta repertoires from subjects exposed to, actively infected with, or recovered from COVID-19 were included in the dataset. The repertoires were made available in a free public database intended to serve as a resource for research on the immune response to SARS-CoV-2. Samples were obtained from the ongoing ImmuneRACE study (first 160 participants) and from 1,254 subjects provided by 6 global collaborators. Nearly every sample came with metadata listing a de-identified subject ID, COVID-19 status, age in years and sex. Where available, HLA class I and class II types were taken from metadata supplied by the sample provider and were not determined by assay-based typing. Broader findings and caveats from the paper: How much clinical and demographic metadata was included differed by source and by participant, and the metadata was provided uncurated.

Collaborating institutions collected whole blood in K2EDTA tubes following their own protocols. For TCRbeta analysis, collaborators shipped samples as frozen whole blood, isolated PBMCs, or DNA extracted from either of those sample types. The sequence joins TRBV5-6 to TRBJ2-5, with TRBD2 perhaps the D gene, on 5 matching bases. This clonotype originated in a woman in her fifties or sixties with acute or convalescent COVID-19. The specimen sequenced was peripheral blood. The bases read TGTGCCAGCAGTCGGACTGGGCAGACCCAGTACTTC. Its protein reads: CASSRTGQTQYF. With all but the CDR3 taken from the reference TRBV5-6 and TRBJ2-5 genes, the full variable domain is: DAGVTQSPTHLIKTRGQQVTLRCSPKSGHDTVSWYQQALGQGPQFIFQYYEEEERQRGNFPDRFSGHQFPNYSSELNVNALLLGDSALYLCASSRTGQTQYFGPGTRLLVL.